This TCR beta chain derives from a study of blood T cell repertoires in COVID-19. About the study: Donors in the United States, Italy and Spain gave samples during acute or convalescent COVID-19. In each case, the material was cDNA or gDNA derived from T cells, B-cell-depleted T cells, or PBMCs.

Original methodology: By means of reference gene primer amplification, nucleated cell counts were estimated. The protocol was immunoSEQ multiplex PCR, while the TCRdb copy is restricted to in-frame clones and leaves out a portion. For V, J and clone size, that table is used; D and trimming come from the DNA. The table includes approximately 63,000 clones, 80% to 90% detected once. The sequence derives from a woman in her sixties or seventies with COVID-19, enrolled during active disease. Sequenced input: peripheral blood.

This CDR3 is CASSREGPNYGYTF. DNA of the CDR3: TGTGCCAGCAGCCGGGAAGGTCCTAACTATGGCTACACCTTC. The rearrangement uses TRBV5-4 and TRBJ1-2; D is ambiguous. Trimming pared 4 bases from V and 0 bases from J, leaving 10 bases between. Per germline, CDR1 SGHNT and CDR2 YYREEE (reference sequence). This CDR3 is 14 amino acids long.